The 20 T cell receptor beta chains in this list originate from one sample, sequenced in a study of blood T cell repertoires in COVID-19. Libraries were prepared by immunoSEQ multiplex PCR; TCRdb keeps only in-frame clonotypes and omits some of them. The data show fewer than 500,000 clones, over 75% seen once. Input material: PBMCs or T cells enriched from blood (not recorded which). Receptor source: a man aged 25-40 years who had recovered from COVID-19.

The gene calls are TRBV5-1 and TRBJ2-3, with TRBD1 matching over 10 bases. V dropped 6 bases and J dropped 5; count of bases not matched to a gene: 3. In germline, CDR1 is SGHRS, CDR2 YFSETQ. The CDR3 contains 13 residues. The CDR3: CASKGQGKDTQYF. For the CDR3, the DNA is TGCGCCAGCAAGGGACAGGGGAAAGATACGCAGTATTTT.

The chain uses TRBV4-1 and TRBJ2-7; D is perhaps TRBD2 (6 bases). CDR3 length equals 15 residues. Germline loops: CDR1 MGHRA, CDR2 YSYEKL. V was trimmed by 0 bases and J by 4 bases, leaving 13 bases between them. The CDR3 DNA reads TGCGCCAGCAGCCAAGAACTGAACGGGGGATACGAGCAGTACTTC. This codes for CASSQELNGGYEQYF.

The count of this clone is one. V and J are TRBV6-5 and TRBJ2-3, with no clear D. This CDR3 region has 13 residues. CDR1 is MNHEY and CDR2 is SVGAGI in the germline V gene. V lost 8 bases and J 5 bases, leaving 14 bases between the germline ends. CDR3 DNA: TGTGCCAGCGTTTCGATCAGGCAAGATACGCAGTATTTT. Translating it yields CASVSIRQDTQYF.

The chain is built from TRBV2 and TRBJ1-2; a possible D gene is TRBD1 (6 bases). CDR1 is SNHLY, CDR2 FYNNEI, per germline. V was trimmed by 2 bases and J by 7 bases, leaving 11 bases between them. The CDR3 is made up of 13 amino acids. CDR3 nucleotides: TGTGCCAGCAGTGAACAGGGGCGGTCTGGCTACACCTTC. As protein: CASSEQGRSGYTF.

This clone was seen more than once but under ten times. V usage is TRBV28 and J usage is TRBJ2-7; 8 positions agree with TRBD1. Germline loops: CDR1 MDHEN, CDR2 SYDVKM. The CDR3 is 12 amino acids. The CDR3 protein is CATDRDSYEQYF. CDR3 sequence (DNA): TGTGCGACGGACAGGGATTCCTACGAGCAGTACTTC.

The CDR3, as DNA: TGTGCCAGCAGCCCCTTCGAGACTGGAAACACCATATATTTT. This sequence encodes CASSPFETGNTIYF. This rearrangement joins TRBV9 to TRBJ1-3; D unresolved. Germline lookup yields CDR1 SGDLS and CDR2 YYNGEE. The CDR3 runs to 14 residues. Trimming removed 4 bases from V and 2 bases from J, with 10 bases in between.

This chain joins TRBV5-6 and TRBJ1-2, with 9 bases aligning to TRBD1. The germline V gene has CDR1 SGHDT and CDR2 YYEEEE. This CDR3 contains 14 residues. With 4 bases clipped from V and 8 bases from J, the junction kept 9 bases outside the gene matches. In DNA, the CDR3 is TGTGCCAGCAGCCGGGACAGGGTGTTGTCGGGCTACACCTTC. Its translation: CASSRDRVLSGYTF. The full variable domain, rest sourced from reference TRBV5-6 and TRBJ1-2, is DAGVTQSPTHLIKTRGQQVTLRCSPKSGHDTVSWYQQALGQGPQFIFQYYEEEERQRGNFPDRFSGHQFPNYSSELNVNALLLGDSALYLCASSRDRVLSGYTFGSGTRLTVV.

This CDR3 is CASSRTPPGYGNTIYF. The CDR3 DNA is TGTGCCAGCAGTCGCACCCCGCCGGGGTATGGAAACACCATATATTTT. The chain recombines TRBV27 with TRBJ1-3; D is unresolved. Trimming took 5 bases from V and 3 from J, leaving 17 bases between them. The CDR3 sequence is 16 residues long. Looked up from germline, CDR1 is MNHEY and CDR2 is SMNVEV (reference sequence).

The J gene is TRBJ2-3, the V gene TRBV9; weak D call: TRBD2 (6 bases). The length of the CDR3 is 14 residues. CDR1 and CDR2 from the germline V gene are SGDLS and YYNGEE. The V and J ends lost 3 bases and 2 bases respectively, with 10 bases between them. In DNA form, the CDR3 reads TGTGCCAGCAGCGACCGGGACTTCACAGATACGCAGTATTTT. Residues: CASSDRDFTDTQYF.

The rearrangement links TRBV5-6 to TRBJ1-3; D is uncertain. Trimming stripped 1 base from V and 0 bases from J, with 11 bases between. This CDR3 is 16 amino acids long. From germline, CDR1 is SGHDT and CDR2 YYEEEE. The CDR3 loop is CASSLYSASSGNTIYF. DNA of the CDR3: TGTGCCAGCAGCTTGTACAGTGCCTCCTCTGGAAACACCATATATTTT.

V gene TRBV7-2 combines with J gene TRBJ1-6; TRBD1 aligns across 7 bases. The V gene's germline CDR1 is SGHTA and CDR2 FQGNSA. With V trimmed by 5 bases and J by 10 bases, 14 bases remained unmatched. CDR3 length equals 16 residues. The CDR3 is CASSPYATGNGSPLHF. For the CDR3, the DNA is TGTGCCAGCAGCCCCTACGCGACAGGGAACGGGTCACCCCTCCACTTT.

The chain uses TRBV7-9 and TRBJ1-2; D call uncertain. The CDR3 runs 18 residues. CDR1 SEHNR and CDR2 FQNEAQ come from the germline V gene (reference sequence). V lost 1 base, J lost 2 bases, and 20 bases lay in between. CDR3 in DNA: TGTGCCAGCAGCTTAGGCGTTCGAACAGAAACGACAAACTATGGCTACACCTTC. Protein product: CASSLGVRTETTNYGYTF.

The chain is built from TRBV5-6 and TRBJ1-1; a possible D gene is TRBD1 (6 bases). V lost 3 bases to trimming and J lost 0 bases, with 12 bases between them. CDR3 length equals 15 residues. The germline gives CDR1 SGHDT, CDR2 YYEEEE. The CDR3 DNA is TGTGCCAGCAGCTCGCCGGGACAACTGAACACTGAAGCTTTCTTT. Amino acids: CASSSPGQLNTEAFF.

CDR3 nucleotides: TGTGCCAGCAGTTCACCCGGGACAGGGCTTTCTAAAGCTTTCTTT. Translation: CASSSPGTGLSKAFF. This chain connects TRBV7-2 to TRBJ1-1; 9 bases are a match to TRBD1. CDR1 is SGHTA and CDR2 is FQGNSA in the germline V gene. Trimming at V came to 6 bases and at J to 9 bases, leaving 14 bases not matched to a gene. The CDR3 sequence is 15 residues long.

CDR3: CASSPGGLAGVETQYF. Here the CDR3 DNA reads TGCGCCAGCAGCCCCGGAGGACTAGCGGGGGTGGAGACCCAGTACTTC. The chain joins TRBV5-1 to TRBJ2-5; TRBD2 aligns across 13 bases. Germline assignment: CDR1 SGHRS and CDR2 YFSETQ. The CDR3 sequence is 16 residues long. After removal of 4 bases from V and 5 bases from J, the junction contained 8 bases not matched to a gene.

This chain uses TRBV29-1 with TRBJ1-2; D remains unclear. V lost 3 bases, J lost 1 base, and 12 bases lay in between. The CDR3 length is 14 residues. CDR1 and CDR2 from the germline V gene are SQVTM and ANQGSEA. The DNA for the CDR3 is TGCAGCGTTGAGCCCTCCGGGGTTAACTATGGCTACACCTTC. This encodes CSVEPSGVNYGYTF.

The V call is TRBV15, the J call TRBJ1-5; 11 nucleotides align to TRBD1. V trimming: 3 bases; J trimming: 2 bases; junction bases outside the gene matches: 3. Germline CDR1 is LNHNV and CDR2 is YYDKDF (reference sequence). This CDR3 has 16 amino acids. CDR3 amino acids: CATSSGQGAGNQPQHF. The DNA for the CDR3 is TGTGCCACCAGCAGTGGACAGGGGGCAGGCAATCAGCCCCAGCATTTT.

The chain carries TRBV4-1 and TRBJ2-5, with TRBD2 matching over 13 bases. V was clipped by 4 bases and J by 4 bases; unmatched bases: 6. Germline-derived CDR1 and CDR2 are MGHRA and YSYEKL. The CDR3 is made up of 16 amino acids. The CDR3: CASSLTGLAGTETQYF. In nucleotides, the CDR3 is TGCGCCAGCAGCCTAACGGGACTAGCGGGGACAGAGACCCAGTACTTC.

The CDR3: CASSTRQNPEAFF. CDR3 DNA: TGTGCCAGCAGTACCCGACAGAATCCTGAAGCTTTCTTT. The V call is TRBV12-3 or TRBV12-4, the J call TRBJ1-1; D is perhaps TRBD1 (5 bases). The CDR3 is made up of 13 amino acids. V lost 5 bases, J lost 6 bases, and 13 bases lay in between.

This chain connects TRBV10-1 to TRBJ2-7, with D maybe TRBD1 (6 bases). CDR3 length equals 13 residues. Germline V CDR1 and CDR2: WNHNN, SYGVQD (reference sequence). Trimming left V 2 bases short and J 1 base short, with 6 bases between. The CDR3 loop reads CASSETGSYEQYF. DNA of the CDR3: TGCGCCAGCAGTGAGACAGGGTCCTACGAGCAGTACTTC.